The 25 T cell receptor beta chains in this list originate from one sample, sequenced in a study of cytomegalovirus exposure and HLA in healthy donors. PCR amplification relied on 60 Vbeta primers (plus 13 Jbeta primers). Sequenced by immunoSEQ multiplex PCR; TCRdb stores in-frame clones only, minus some. This table has around 20,000 clones, approximately 84% appearing once. The sequenced material came from PBMCs. These receptors were collected from a human donor in good health.

This clone was found a few times. This chain joins TRBV6-1 and TRBJ1-3; no clear D gene. From germline, CDR1 is MNHNS and CDR2 SASEGT. The V and J ends lost 6 bases and 4 bases respectively, with 13 bases between them. The CDR3 is 14 amino acids. The CDR3 loop reads CASRTTSGGNTIYF. CDR3 DNA: TGTGCCAGCAGGACCACTAGCGGCGGAAACACCATATATTTT.

This clone was picked up a small number of times. This chain links TRBV30 with TRBJ2-3, with D possibly matching TRBD2 (5 bases). Trimming cost V 0 bases and J 1 base, with 17 bases left between them. From germline, CDR1 is GTSNPN and CDR2 SVGIG (reference sequence). This CDR3 spans 17 amino acids. The CDR3 protein is CAWSVTRLLRGTDTQYF. CDR3 nucleotide sequence: TGTGCCTGGAGTGTAACCCGACTACTTCGGGGCACAGATACGCAGTATTTT.

In its sample, this clone is medium-sized (0.01 to 0.1%). This chain connects TRBV7-9 to TRBJ2-3; D might be TRBD2 (5 bases). Trimming removed 2 bases at V and 6 bases at J, with 12 bases between. The length of the CDR3 is 14 residues. The germline CDR1 and CDR2 sequences are SEHNR and FQNEAQ (reference sequence). CDR3 region: CASSLFAGSDTQYF. The CDR3, as DNA: TGTGCCAGCAGCTTATTCGCGGGCAGTGATACGCAGTATTTT.

This sequence joins TRBV6-1 and TRBJ1-1; D ambiguous. V lost 7 bases to trimming and J lost 0 bases, with 12 bases between them. This CDR3 spans 14 amino acids. Germline V CDR1 and CDR2: MNHNS, SASEGT. This chain's CDR3 is CASTRGPMNTEAFF. As DNA, the CDR3 is TGTGCCAGCACCCGCGGGCCCATGAACACTGAAGCTTTCTTT.

This chain joins TRBV12-5 and TRBJ2-3; unclear D gene. The CDR3 has 16 residues. Germline loops: CDR1 LGHNT, CDR2 FRNRAP. Trimming removed 3 bases from V and 4 bases from J, with 17 bases in between. The CDR3 DNA is TGTGCTAGTGGTTTCTTGTTCTACGGTCATGCAGATACGCAGTATTTT. This translates into CASGFLFYGHADTQYF.

This chain links TRBV19 with TRBJ1-4, with a tentative D call TRBD1 (5 bases). This CDR3 spans 15 amino acids. V dropped 5 bases and J dropped 0 bases, with 10 bases sitting between them. CDR1 is LNHDA, CDR2 SQIVND, per germline (reference sequence). The CDR3 coding sequence is TGTGCCAGTAGTCGGGGGAGTGCAACTAATGAAAAACTGTTTTTT. It translates to CASSRGSATNEKLFF.

Notes on this clone: No DNA is shown, since the ends of the CDR3 on it are uncertain; the CDR3 is the one TCRdb lists. The CDR3 loop is CASSKVGQGIGTGELFF. This chain joins TRBV21-1 and TRBJ2-2; the table calls TRBD1, which could not be checked here. TRBV21-1 is given as a pseudogene. The CDR3 is made up of 17 amino acids, end residues included.

The chain links TRBV19 to TRBJ1-1; no clear D gene. Trimming took 10 bases from V and 2 from J, leaving 17 bases between them. The CDR3 has 14 amino acids. Germline assignment: CDR1 LNHDA and CDR2 SQIVND (reference sequence). CDR3: CATRLQVRNTEAFF. The CDR3 DNA sequence: TGTGCCACCAGGCTTCAGGTCCGCAACACTGAAGCTTTCTTT.

The genes are TRBV25-1 and TRBJ1-1; D gene unclear. Trimming stripped 7 bases from V and 3 bases from J, with 15 bases between. Germline lookup yields CDR1 MGHDK and CDR2 SYGVNS. The CDR3 runs to 14 residues. The CDR3 DNA sequence: TGTGCCAGCATCCGACCTCAGGAGGACACTGAAGCTTTCTTT. Protein product: CASIRPQEDTEAFF.

The V and J genes are TRBV7-2 and TRBJ2-7; 9 bases line up with TRBD2. With V trimmed by 5 bases and J by 4 bases, 18 bases remained unmatched. The CDR3 runs to 18 residues. Germline values: CDR1 SGHTA, CDR2 FQGNSA. DNA for the CDR3: TGTGCCAGCAGCCCAAACCGGCGGGGGGGCGGCTACAATTACGAGCAGTACTTC. Amino acids: CASSPNRRGGGYNYEQYF.

In its sample, this clone was seen a few times. The chain joins TRBV2 to TRBJ2-1; 11 bases are shared with TRBD2. The V gene end was trimmed by 6 bases and the J gene end by 8 bases; junction bases not matched to a gene: 9. CDR3 length: 15 amino acids. Germline V gene sequence: CDR1 SNHLY, CDR2 FYNNEI. The CDR3 coding sequence is TGTGCCAGCAGGCCAACTAGCGGGGGAGGTTATGAGCAGTTCTTC. It encodes CASRPTSGGGYEQFF.

This clone was seen a handful of times. The chain recombines TRBV7-2 with TRBJ2-7; tentative D call: TRBD2 (6 bases). Germline V gene sequence: CDR1 SGHTA, CDR2 FQGNSA. Trimming stripped 3 bases from V and 9 bases from J, with 21 bases between. This CDR3 is 15 amino acids long. The CDR3 sequence is CASSLDIGTPQGQYF. CDR3 nucleotide sequence: TGTGCCAGCAGCTTGGACATTGGGACTCCCCAAGGGCAGTACTTC.

The CDR3 loop reads CASSESPGNTEAFF. CDR3 nucleotide sequence: TGTGCCAGCAGTGAATCGCCAGGGAACACTGAAGCTTTCTTT. V is TRBV25-1 and J is TRBJ1-1; D unclear. Germline CDR1 MGHDK, CDR2 SYGVNS. This CDR3 spans 14 amino acids. V lost 1 base and J 1 base, leaving 7 bases between the germline ends.

The rearrangement uses TRBV6-5 and TRBJ1-2; maybe TRBD1 (5 bases). Trimming stripped 0 bases from V and 7 bases from J, with 9 bases between. Germline values: CDR1 MNHEY, CDR2 SVGAGI. The CDR3 is 13 residues long. The CDR3 nucleotides are TGTGCCAGCAGTTACTCGACAACAGGTGGCTACACCTTC. It translates to CASSYSTTGGYTF.

The chain joins TRBV6-6 to TRBJ2-5, with TRBD1 identical over 10 bases. The J call may be faulty, since TRBJ2-7 better matches the DNA end. The CDR3 covers 15 residues. Germline V gene lookup returns CDR1 MNHNY and CDR2 SVGAGI (reference sequence). CDR3 region: CASSYARQGAGEQYF. DNA of the CDR3: TGTGCCAGCAGTTACGCCCGACAGGGGGCGGGCGAGCAGTACTTC.

The chain joins TRBV28 to TRBJ2-1; TRBD2 aligns across 14 bases. V dropped 5 bases and J dropped 8; count of bases not matched to a gene: 14. Germline V CDR1 and CDR2: MDHEN, SYDVKM. This CDR3 is 18 amino acids long. CDR3 bases: TGTGCCAGCAGTGTCCCAGGGGGACTAGCGGGAGTAGTAGATGAGCAGTTCTTC. Translated, it gives CASSVPGGLAGVVDEQFF.

This clone has only one observation. V gene TRBV7-9 combines with J gene TRBJ2-5, with D unresolved. Germline loops: CDR1 SEHNR, CDR2 FQNEAQ (reference sequence). Trimming took off 4 bases at V and 2 bases at J, with 14 bases between the two ends. The CDR3 sequence is 15 residues long. The CDR3 nucleotides are TGTGCCAGCAGCTCTAGAAATAAGGAGCAAGAGACCCAGTACTTC. It codes for CASSSRNKEQETQYF.

CDR3 amino acids: CSFTGGGYYGYTF. As DNA, the CDR3 is TGCAGCTTTACAGGGGGGGGTTACTATGGCTACACCTTC. The chain combines TRBV29-1 with TRBJ1-2; 8 nucleotides match TRBD1. Trimming removed 8 bases from V and 3 bases from J; junction bases left unmatched: 8. The CDR3 consists of 13 residues. Germline CDR1 SQVTM, CDR2 ANQGSEA.

The chain carries TRBV12-5 and TRBJ2-7, with a tentative D call TRBD1 (6 bases). Trimming took off 11 bases at V and 3 bases at J, with 14 bases between the two ends. The CDR3 spans 12 residues. Germline CDR1 is LGHNT and CDR2 is FRNRAP. The CDR3 coding sequence is TGTGCTGACCCCGGGACACTCTACGAGCAGTACTTC. The encoded protein is CADPGTLYEQYF.

V and J are TRBV7-9 and TRBJ1-2, with 7 positions matching TRBD1. Germline V CDR1 and CDR2: SEHNR, FQNEAQ (reference sequence). Trimming cost V 5 bases and J 8 bases; bases outside gene matches: 11. The CDR3 extends over 14 amino acids. The CDR3 sequence: CASSPGEGARGYTF. The CDR3 DNA is TGTGCCAGCAGCCCTGGTGAGGGGGCACGGGGCTACACCTTC.

A single count supports this clone. The J gene is TRBJ2-1, the V gene TRBV7-2; 10 bases are a match to TRBD1. The CDR3 loop spans 15 amino acids. V was pared by 5 bases and J by 3 bases, with 4 bases of the junction left unmatched. In germline, CDR1 is SGHTA, CDR2 FQGNSA. CDR3 loop: CASSATGGGYNEQFF. CDR3 in DNA: TGTGCCAGCAGCGCGACAGGGGGCGGCTACAATGAGCAGTTCTTC.

The chain carries TRBV10-3 and TRBJ2-1, with a possible D match to TRBD1 (5 bases). This CDR3 has 15 amino acids. CDR1 ENHRY and CDR2 SYGVKD come from the germline V gene. The germline V and J ends were trimmed by 3 bases and 9 bases, with 18 bases remaining between them. CDR3: CAISDGGRPRGEQFF. CDR3 nucleotides: TGTGCCATCAGTGACGGCGGACGCCCTAGGGGTGAGCAGTTCTTC.

The chain couples TRBV6-1 to TRBJ2-2, with 8 bases that match TRBD2. Losses at the gene ends were 5 bases for V and 6 bases for J; bases not matched to a gene: 8. The CDR3 has 15 residues. The germline V gene has CDR1 MNHNS and CDR2 SASEGT. The CDR3, as DNA: TGTGCCAGCAGTTTCACCGGGACTAGAGCCGGGGAGCTGTTTTTT. Translated: CASSFTGTRAGELFF.

This chain uses TRBV7-7 with TRBJ2-2; D is ambiguous. Trimming shortened V by 5 bases and J by 4 bases, and 8 bases separated the two germline ends. There are 13 residues in the CDR3. Germline CDR1 SSHAT, CDR2 FNYEAQ (reference sequence). This CDR3 is CASSLVLTGELFF. CDR3 coding DNA: TGTGCCAGCAGCCTCGTCCTCACCGGGGAGCTGTTTTTT.

The chain links TRBV7-9 to TRBJ2-1; 7 bases align to TRBD2. The CDR3 runs to 16 residues. J was trimmed by 4 bases and V by 4 bases; bases with no gene match: 10. Germline V lookup: CDR1 SEHNR, CDR2 FQNEAQ (reference sequence). The chain's CDR3 is CASSSPASGDYNEQFF. The CDR3 coding sequence is TGTGCCAGCAGCTCACCAGCTAGCGGAGATTACAATGAGCAGTTCTTC.